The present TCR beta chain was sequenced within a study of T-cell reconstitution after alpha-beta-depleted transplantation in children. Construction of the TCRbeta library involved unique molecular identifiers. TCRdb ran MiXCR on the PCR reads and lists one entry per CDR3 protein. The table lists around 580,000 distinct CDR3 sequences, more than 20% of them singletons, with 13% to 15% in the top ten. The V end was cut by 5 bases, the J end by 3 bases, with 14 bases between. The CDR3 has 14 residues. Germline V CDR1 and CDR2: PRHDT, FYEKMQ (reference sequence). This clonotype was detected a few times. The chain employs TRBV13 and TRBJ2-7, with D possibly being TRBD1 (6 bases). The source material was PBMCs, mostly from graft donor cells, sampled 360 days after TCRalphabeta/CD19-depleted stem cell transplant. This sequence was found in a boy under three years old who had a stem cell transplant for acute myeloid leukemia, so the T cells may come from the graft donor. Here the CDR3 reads CASSQGTYLYEQYV. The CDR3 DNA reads TGTGCCAGCAGCCAGGGGACCTATCTCTACGAGCAGTACGTC.